The 29 T cell receptor beta chains presented below share a single source sample, sequenced in a study of post-analysis software for immune sequencing data. Whole-study findings and limits: About five TRBV segments were more frequent in patients than controls; TRBV5-6, TRBV5-1 and TRBV20-1 belonged to this group.

Their antigens are not known. TCR beta libraries were prepared from cDNA with unique molecular identifiers. TCRdb analysed the PCR reads with MiXCR anew, one entry per CDR3 protein. The table shows roughly 180,000 distinct CDR3 sequences, with approximately 30% occurring only once. Sequencing was done on a sample of blood. The receptors originated from a girl aged 10 to 17 with multiple sclerosis.

This clonotype has more than one count but fewer than ten. This rearrangement joins TRBV3-1 to TRBJ2-3, with D uncertain. There are 14 residues in the CDR3. Germline loops: CDR1 LGHDT, CDR2 YNNKEL (reference sequence). Trimming cost V 1 base and J 6 bases, with 11 bases left between them. The CDR3 DNA follows: TGTGCCAGCAGCCAAGTTTCGGTAGTGGATACGCAGTATTTT. The encoded protein is CASSQVSVVDTQYF.

This clonotype has just one count. This chain joins TRBV4-2 and TRBJ2-3; D not resolved. The CDR3 runs to 14 residues. Germline V CDR1 and CDR2: LGHNA, YNFKEQ. V lost 0 bases and J 0 bases, leaving 4 bases between the germline ends. CDR3 sequence reads: CASSQDSSTDTQYF. CDR3 DNA sequence: TGTGCCAGCAGCCAAGATTCAAGCACAGATACGCAGTATTTT.

Details on this clonotype: A much larger clone differs from this one at a single base, so this may be a read error. The chain links TRBV5-1 to TRBJ2-1; D gene uncertain. CDR1 and CDR2 (germline): SGHRS, YFSETQ. The CDR3 extends over 12 amino acids. The CDR3 is CASSLRVNKQFF. In nucleotides, the CDR3 is TGCGCCAGCAGCTTGCGAGTCAATAAGCAGTTCTTC.

The chain's CDR3 is CATRGGTEAFF. The DNA for the CDR3 is TGTGCCACCCGGGGCGGAACTGAAGCTTTCTTT. V is TRBV11-2 and J is TRBJ1-1, with TRBD1 as a possible D gene (5 bases). Per germline, CDR1 SGHAT and CDR2 FQNNGV. The CDR3 runs 11 residues. V lost 10 bases, J lost 5 bases, and 11 bases lay in between.

This clonotype was recorded once. This may come from a read error, since a much larger clone is one base off. The CDR3 nucleotides read TGCAGTGCTACCTTAGACCCGGGTGAGCAGTACTTC. Translation: CSATLDPGEQYF. This chain uses TRBV20-1 with TRBJ2-7; D gene ambiguous. This CDR3 is built from 12 residues. The germline V gene has CDR1 DFQATT and CDR2 SNEGSKA (reference sequence). Between the trimmed V and J ends, which lost 4 bases and 7 bases, there was a span of 14 bases.

At least ten counts were recorded for this clonotype. The V and J genes are TRBV20-1 and TRBJ2-6; 7 bases map to TRBD1. Trimming at V came to 5 bases and at J to 2 bases, leaving 3 bases not matched to a gene. CDR3 length equals 14 residues. Germline CDR1 and CDR2: DFQATT and SNEGSKA (reference sequence). Written as DNA, the CDR3 is TGCAGTGCTGTACAGGGGCCTGGGGCCAACGTCCTGACTTTC. Protein sequence: CSAVQGPGANVLTF.

Of note for this clonotype: Possible read error: a much larger clone is one base away. The chain uses TRBV5-1 and TRBJ2-1, with D tentatively TRBD2 (6 bases). The V end was cut by 0 bases, the J end by 6 bases, with 19 bases between. CDR3 length equals 17 residues. Germline V gene data show CDR1 as SGHRS and CDR2 as YFSETQ. The CDR3 spells CASSLEAPGRDFNEQFF. The CDR3 bases are TGCGCCAGCAGCTTGGAAGCCCCGGGGCGGGACTTCAATGAGCAGTTCTTC.

The chain employs TRBV4-1 and TRBJ1-5, with D tentatively TRBD1 (6 bases). This CDR3 has 16 amino acids. CDR1 and CDR2 (germline): MGHRA, YSYEKL. V dropped 0 bases and J dropped 4 bases, with 13 bases sitting between them. The DNA of the CDR3 is TGCGCCAGCAGCCAAGAAGGGGGGTGGGTTAATCAGCCCCAGCATTTT. Protein: CASSQEGGWVNQPQHF.

V and J are TRBV12-3 or TRBV12-4 and TRBJ2-1; D unresolved. The CDR3 is made up of 14 amino acids. V dropped 2 bases and J dropped 11 bases, with 16 bases sitting between them. CDR3 sequence: CASSLQAGRDKQFF. Written as DNA, the CDR3 is TGTGCCAGCAGTTTACAGGCAGGAAGAGACAAGCAGTTCTTC.

CDR3 amino acids: CSAREDSGRGTEAFF. CDR3 sequence (DNA): TGCAGTGCTAGAGAGGACTCCGGGCGGGGTACTGAAGCTTTCTTT. The chain combines TRBV20-1 with TRBJ1-1, with D uncertain. V lost 0 bases, J lost 5 bases, and 16 bases lay in between. Germline V gives CDR1 DFQATT, CDR2 SNEGSKA (reference sequence). This CDR3 has 15 amino acids.

Concerning this clonotype: This could be a read error, since a much larger clone is one nucleotide away. CDR3 residues: CASSPIVGLYGYTF. CDR3 DNA sequence: TGCGCCAGCAGTCCGATAGTTGGGCTCTATGGCTACACCTTC. The chain joins TRBV4-1 to TRBJ1-2; D remains unclear. This CDR3 region has 14 residues. V was pared by 6 bases and J by 4 bases, with 15 bases between. Germline-derived CDR1 and CDR2 are MGHRA and YSYEKL.

This clonotype was detected only a few times. This chain uses TRBV5-1 with TRBJ2-7; 8 bases map to TRBD1. Germline trimming cut 0 bases from V and 10 bases from J; bases unmatched to any gene: 9. In germline, CDR1 is SGHRS, CDR2 YFSETQ. This CDR3 is 14 amino acids long. The CDR3 DNA is TGCGCCAGCAGCTTGGACAGGGGACAGGCGTCCCAGTACTTC. It encodes CASSLDRGQASQYF. Full variable domain (remainder filled in from reference TRBV5-1 and TRBJ2-7): KAGVTQTPRYLIKTRGQQVTLSCSPISGHRSVSWYQQTPGQGLQFLFEYFSETQRNKGNFPGRFSGRQFSNSRSEMNVSTLELGDSALYLCASSLDRGQASQYFGPGTRLTVT.

About this clonotype: A much larger clone sits a single nucleotide away, making a read error possible. CDR3 DNA sequence: TGTGCCAGCAGCGTAGGGCCCCTTCCAGATACGCAGTATTTT. Its protein is CASSVGPLPDTQYF. This chain joins TRBV9 and TRBJ2-3, with unresolved D. Germline lookup yields CDR1 SGDLS and CDR2 YYNGEE. This CDR3 region has 14 residues. Trimming took 0 bases from V and 4 from J, leaving 9 bases between them. The whole variable domain, remainder taken from reference TRBV9 and TRBJ2-3, is DSGVTQTPKHLITATGQRVTLRCSPRSGDLSVYWYQQSLDQGLQFLIQYYNGEERAKGNILERFSAQQFPDLHSELNLSSLELGDSALYFCASSVGPLPDTQYFGPGTRLTVL.

This clonotype has a count of ten or more. The V call is TRBV20-1, the J call TRBJ1-1; D possibly corresponds to TRBD1 (5 bases). Trimming pared 5 bases from V and 3 bases from J, leaving 22 bases between. In germline, CDR1 is DFQATT, CDR2 SNEGSKA (reference sequence). The CDR3 runs 16 residues. The CDR3 loop is CSAPPPGGRRDTEAFF. CDR3 in DNA: TGCAGTGCTCCCCCTCCGGGGGGACGGAGGGACACTGAAGCTTTCTTT.

As regards this clonotype: This could be a read error, since a much larger clone is one nucleotide away. The chain has TRBV6-1 and TRBJ2-1; perhaps TRBD1 as D (6 bases). The CDR3 runs 17 residues. Germline lookup yields CDR1 MNHNS and CDR2 SASEGT. The CDR3: CTSSSAEQGLWYNEQFF. In nucleotides, the CDR3 is TGTACCAGCAGCTCAGCCGAACAGGGCCTGTGGTACAATGAGCAGTTCTTC.

The J gene is TRBJ2-1, the V gene TRBV25-1, with 10 positions matching TRBD2. Germline trimming cut 4 bases from V and 6 bases from J; bases unmatched to any gene: 9. The CDR3 runs 16 residues. The germline CDR1 and CDR2 sequences are MGHDK and SYGVNS. Here the CDR3 DNA reads TGTGCCAGCAGTGTTTCCCTAGCGGGAGAAGGCAATGAGCAGTTCTTC. It codes for CASSVSLAGEGNEQFF.

To note about this clonotype: The junction does not match germline at one end; this may be a read error. The chain has TRBV27 and TRBJ2-1, with 7 bases aligning to TRBD1. The V gene's germline CDR1 is MNHEY and CDR2 SMNVEV (reference sequence). The CDR3 is 14 amino acids. CDR3 in DNA: TGTGCCAGCAGTAACCGACAGGGTATTGATGAGCAGTCCTTC. Translating it yields CASSNRQGIDEQSF.

The table lists this clonotype with many counts. The J gene is TRBJ1-2, the V gene TRBV12-3 or TRBV12-4; D ambiguous. The CDR3 is made up of 12 amino acids. V lost 3 bases and J lost 2, with 4 bases in between. The CDR3 sequence: CASSFSNYGYTF. CDR3 sequence (DNA): TGTGCCAGCAGTTTTTCCAACTATGGCTACACCTTC.

The chain carries TRBV5-4 and TRBJ2-4; D is perhaps TRBD1 (6 bases). Germline CDR1 SGHNT, CDR2 YYREEE (reference sequence). Trimming took off 5 bases at V and 5 bases at J, with 17 bases between the two ends. This CDR3 is 15 amino acids long. CDR3 sequence: CASSSPTGSENIQYF. DNA for the CDR3: TGTGCCAGCAGTTCACCTACAGGGTCGGAAAACATTCAGTACTTC.

The V gene is TRBV5-1, the J gene TRBJ1-2; D is undetermined. The V end lost 1 base, the J end lost 7 bases, and 14 bases lay between the germline ends. The CDR3 spans 14 residues. Germline V gene sequence: CDR1 SGHRS, CDR2 YFSETQ. CDR3 sequence reads: CASSLSTPGPGYTF. The CDR3 DNA is TGCGCCAGCAGCTTGTCGACACCCGGGCCTGGCTACACCTTC.

The genes are TRBV7-3 and TRBJ2-1; the match to TRBD2 covers 14 bases. Germline lookup yields CDR1 SGHTA and CDR2 FQGTGA. The CDR3 is 16 amino acids. Trimming cost V 5 bases and J 7 bases; bases outside gene matches: 7. The CDR3 DNA follows: TGTGCCAGCAGCCCAGGACTAGCGGGAGGACAGAATGAGCAGTTCTTC. It encodes CASSPGLAGGQNEQFF.

This clonotype was counted a few times. The chain is built from TRBV11-1 and TRBJ2-3; 7 nucleotides line up with TRBD1. V lost 6 bases and J lost 3; bases outside the gene matches: 9. CDR1 is SGHAT, CDR2 FQDESV, per germline (reference sequence). The CDR3 has 15 amino acids. The CDR3 DNA sequence: TGTGCCAGCAGGGCCCGGGACAGTTTTACAGATACGCAGTATTTT. This gives the protein CASRARDSFTDTQYF.

Comments on this clonotype: This sequence may be a read error, since a much larger clone differs from it by one base. This rearrangement joins TRBV20-1 to TRBJ2-3, with 7 positions matching TRBD2. This CDR3 has 13 residues. From germline, CDR1 is DFQATT and CDR2 SNEGSKA (reference sequence). The CDR3 sequence: CSASPGTTDTRYF. The CDR3 coding sequence is TGCAGTGCTAGTCCTGGGACTACAGATACGCGGTATTTT.

In its sample, this clonotype was seen many times. The rearrangement links TRBV3-1 to TRBJ2-3, with D tentatively TRBD2 (5 bases). Germline V lookup: CDR1 LGHDT, CDR2 YNNKEL (reference sequence). Trimming took 7 bases from V and 0 from J, leaving 14 bases between them. The CDR3 covers 15 residues. CDR3 protein: CASNLGGGSTDTQYF. The CDR3 DNA is TGTGCCAGCAACCTGGGCGGCGGGAGCACAGATACGCAGTATTTT.

This clonotype appeared a single time. A single base separates this from a much larger clone, so it may be a read error. V gene TRBV7-9 combines with J gene TRBJ2-5, with D possibly matching TRBD2 (5 bases). Matching the DNA end better, TRBJ2-7 makes the J call doubtful. This CDR3 region has 13 residues. CDR1 and CDR2 from the germline V gene are SEHNR and FQNEAQ (reference sequence). As DNA, the CDR3 is TGTGCCAGCAGGGCAGAGGACTGTTACGAGCAGTACTTC. Protein sequence: CASRAEDCYEQYF.

The chain couples TRBV11-2 to TRBJ2-7; 9 bases map to TRBD2. CDR1 is SGHAT and CDR2 is FQNNGV in the germline V gene. This CDR3 is built from 16 residues. With V trimmed by 4 bases and J by 7 bases, 14 bases remained unmatched. CDR3 DNA sequence: TGTGCCAGCAGCTCCCTAAGCGGGAGGTCCTACAATGAGCAGTACTTC. Translated: CASSSLSGRSYNEQYF.

This clonotype turned up a few times. At one boundary the junction diverges from the germline segment, which might be a read error. V gene TRBV12-3 or TRBV12-4 combines with J gene TRBJ2-3; TRBD2 is a possible D gene (6 bases). CDR3 length: 13 amino acids. CDR3 amino acids: CASSILAADAQYF. CDR3 DNA: TGTGCCAGCAGTATTTTAGCGGCAGATGCGCAGTATTTT.

The chain employs TRBV20-1 and TRBJ1-4; TRBD1 matches 9 bases. V dropped 7 bases and J dropped 8; count of bases not matched to a gene: 11. This CDR3 contains 14 residues. Germline V CDR1 and CDR2: DFQATT, SNEGSKA (reference sequence). CDR3 DNA: TGCAGTGTTAGTGAATCGACAGGGGGAGAAAAACTGTTTTTT. Protein sequence: CSVSESTGGEKLFF.

This chain joins TRBV7-9 and TRBJ2-7; unclear D gene. Germline V gives CDR1 SEHNR, CDR2 FQNEAQ (reference sequence). Trimming removed 4 bases at V and 3 bases at J, with 10 bases between. CDR3 size: 13 residues. The CDR3 spells CASSWLNSYEQYF. CDR3 nucleotides: TGTGCCAGCAGCTGGCTCAATAGCTACGAGCAGTACTTC.